The 4 T cell receptor beta chains below come from one sample, sequenced in a study of prognosis after radiotherapy for stage I lung cancer. It was by two-round multiplex PCR that TCR beta CDR3 was amplified from genomic DNA. First-round PCR amplification was performed with primers specific to each TRBV and TRBJ gene. TCRdb fed the multiplex PCR reads into MiXCR, producing one record per CDR3 protein. The sample shows 31,000 or so distinct CDR3 sequences, 40% to 60% of them seen only once. The sample here was PBMCs, taken before or after stereotactic body radiation therapy (not recorded which). The receptors come from a donor aged 50 or older with non-small cell lung cancer.

This clonotype was counted many times. The chain uses TRBV12-3 or TRBV12-4 and TRBJ2-5, with 10 bases fitting TRBD1. J lost 1 base, V lost 6 bases, and 8 bases had no gene match. The CDR3 is 16 amino acids. The CDR3 DNA follows: TGTGCCAGCAGGCGGACAGGGGGAGGGGGCCAAGAGACCCAGTACTTC. This sequence encodes CASRRTGGGGQETQYF.

This clonotype was seen many times. This could be a read error, since a much larger clone is one nucleotide away. The CDR3 region is CAISEGSFYGYTF. The CDR3 coding sequence is TGTGCCATCAGTGAGGGCAGCTTCTATGGCTACACCTTC. The chain joins TRBV24-1 to TRBJ1-2; D is ambiguous. Germline V gene data show CDR1 as KGHDR and CDR2 as SFDVKD. The CDR3 loop spans 13 amino acids.

The rearrangement links TRBV20-1 to TRBJ2-1; D not certain. CDR1 and CDR2 from the germline V gene are DFQATT and SNEGSKA (reference sequence). Trimming cost V 2 bases and J 2 bases, with 10 bases left between them. The CDR3 sequence is 14 residues long. The CDR3 DNA follows: TGCAGTGCTAGATATCGTGCCCCCTACAATGAGCAGTTCTTC. This encodes CSARYRAPYNEQFF.

This clonotype was recorded many times. This chain uses TRBV15 with TRBJ2-7, with D unresolved. CDR3 length equals 14 residues. Germline lookup yields CDR1 LNHNV and CDR2 YYDKDF (reference sequence). Trimming removed 2 bases from V and 2 bases from J, with 10 bases in between. The CDR3, as DNA: TGTGCCACCAGCAGACCTTATGCGACCTACGAGCAGTACTTC. It translates to CATSRPYATYEQYF. Combining the CDR3 with reference TRBV15 and TRBJ2-7 gives the whole variable domain DAMVIQNPRYQVTQFGKPVTLSCSQTLNHNVMYWYQQKSSQAPKLLFHYYDKDFNNEADTPDNFQSRRPNTSFCFLDIRSPGLGDTAMYLCATSRPYATYEQYFGPGTRLTVT.